Listed below are T cell receptor beta chains from one sample, sequenced in a study of shared clonotypes between healthy human individuals. TCRdb keeps only in-frame clones here, not all; method: immunoSEQ multiplex PCR. This sample has some 2,400,000 clones; more than 90% occur once, and the top ten carry around 0.13%. Input material: naive CD4+ T cells sorted from blood. The receptors were gathered from a man between 18 and 35 years old in good health. Both conserved end residues are part of each CDR3. D genes are given only for firm matches. A row's size may be missing; if present it is once, few, many or a size class.

TRBJ1-2,-,TRBV6-5,-,TGTGCCAGCACCAGGGGAGTCGACTATGGCTACACCTTC,CASTRGVDYGYTF
TRBJ2-2,-,TRBV7-2,-,TGTGCCAGCAGCCCTAAGGGGTGGGTCACCGGGGAGCTGTTTTTT,CASSPKGWVTGELFF
TRBJ1-2,-,TRBV7-2,TRBD1,TGTGCCAGCAGCCTCCCGACAGGGGGCTCTAAAGGCTACACCTTC,CASSLPTGGSKGYTF
TRBJ1-2,-,TRBV7-2,TRBD1,TGTGCCAGCAGCGCGACAGGGACCGTCAACTATGGCTACACCTTC,CASSATGTVNYGYTF
TRBJ2-1,-,TRBV5-1,TRBD2,TGCGCCAGCAGCCTCGGGACTAGCGGGGTTGTGGGTGAGCAGTTCTTC,CASSLGTSGVVGEQFF
TRBJ1-1,once,TRBV28,-,TGTGCCAGCAACCCCGGGGGCTCAAAAAGGTTCACTGAAGCTTTCTTT,CASNPGGSKRFTEAFF
TRBJ2-3,-,TRBV4-1,-,TGCGCCAGCAGCCAGTTCGGGGGATTAGATACGCAGTATTTT,CASSQFGGLDTQYF
TRBJ2-1,-,TRBV10-3,-,TGTGCCATCAGTCCCGCCATGGAAAATGAGCAGTTCTTC,CAISPAMENEQFF
TRBJ2-5,-,TRBV2,TRBD2,TGTGCCAGCAGTGAAGAGGTAGCGGGAGGAACGGAGACCCAGTACTTC,CASSEEVAGGTETQYF
TRBJ2-7,-,TRBV6-5,TRBD1,TGTGCCAGCAGTTATGACTCTGGGACAGTCCTATACGAGCAGTACTTC,CASSYDSGTVLYEQYF
TRBJ2-7,-,TRBV6-5,-,TGTGCCAGCAGCCCCCCTGGGATCGGGAACGAGCAGTACTTC,CASSPPGIGNEQYF
TRBJ1-1,-,TRBV5-1,-,TGCGCCAGCAGCTACTCCTACTTGAACACTGAAGCTTTCTTT,CASSYSYLNTEAFF
TRBJ1-5,-,TRBV6-1,-,TGTGCCAGCAGTGCCCCAGAGGGGGGGGTGTACAGATACAATCAGCCCCAGCATTTT,CASSAPEGGVYRYNQPQHF
TRBJ2-7,-,TRBV2,-,TGTGCCAGCAGCCGAACAGGTGACCTGTACTTC,CASSRTGDLYF
TRBJ2-2,-,TRBV5-1,TRBD2,TGCGCCAGCAGCTCAGGACTAGCGGGACCCGGGGAGCTGTTTTTT,CASSSGLAGPGELFF
TRBJ1-2,-,TRBV5-1,TRBD1,TGCGCCAGCAGGCGGACAGGGGGCGAAGGCTACACCTTC,CASRRTGGEGYTF
TRBJ1-1,-,TRBV6-5,-,TGTGCCAGCAGTTATGGACAGTCGAACACTGAAGCTTTCTTT,CASSYGQSNTEAFF
TRBJ2-1,-,TRBV7-9,-,TGTGCCAGCGTGGGGCCCCAATACAATGAGCAGTTCTTC,CASVGPQYNEQFF
TRBJ1-1,-,TRBV7-9,-,TGTGCCAGCAGCATAACCCCCCTGAACACTGAAGCTTTCTTT,CASSITPLNTEAFF
TRBJ1-2,-,TRBV7-2,-,TGTGCCAGCAGCTTAGAAGGACGGCTAACTAACTATGGCTACACCTTC,CASSLEGRLTNYGYTF
TRBJ2-1,once,TRBV7-2,-,TGTGCCAGCACCTCCCCAGGGGACTACTCCTACAATGAGCAGTTCTTC,CASTSPGDYSYNEQFF
TRBJ1-1,-,TRBV27,-,TGTGCCAGCAGTCCACAAGTCGTCCGGCTGAACACTGAAGCTTTCTTT,CASSPQVVRLNTEAFF
TRBJ1-2,-,TRBV6-5,TRBD1,TGTGCCAGCACCTACTTGACAGGGAACCATGGCTACACCTTC,CASTYLTGNHGYTF
TRBJ2-3,-,TRBV6-1,-,TGTGCCAGCAACCCCACGGGGGTGGGGGGGCAGTATTTT,CASNPTGVGGQYF
TRBJ1-5,-,TRBV2,TRBD1,TGTGCCAGCAGCACCGGGACAGGGGGCTTAGTCAATCAGCCCCAGCATTTT,CASSTGTGGLVNQPQHF
TRBJ1-6,-,TRBV2,-,TGTGCCAGCAGTGTGTCCTATAATTCACCCCTCCACTTT,CASSVSYNSPLHF
TRBJ1-2,-,TRBV5-1,TRBD1,TGCGCCAGCAGCCCCTCCCAGGGGGTGGGCTATGGCTACACCTTC,CASSPSQGVGYGYTF
TRBJ1-5,few,TRBV19,-,TGTGCCAGTACTGGGGCAGGCGAGTGGCAGCCCCAGCATTTT,CASTGAGEWQPQHF
TRBJ2-2,-,TRBV9,-,TGTGCCAGCAGCCCACAAACCGGGGAGCTGTTTTTT,CASSPQTGELFF
TRBJ1-5,once,TRBV7-8,-,TGTGCCAGCAGCTACGGGAGCGTGAGCAATCAGCCCCAGCATTTT,CASSYGSVSNQPQHF
TRBJ1-6,-,TRBV11-1,TRBD1,TGTGCCAGCAGCCTAGCTGGACAGGGGAATTCACCCCTCCACTTT,CASSLAGQGNSPLHF
TRBJ2-7,-,TRBV2,TRBD1,TGTGCCGGTGGGACAGGGCCATACGAGCAGTACTTC,CAGGTGPYEQYF
TRBJ1-1,-,TRBV9,TRBD1,TGTGCCAGCAGCGTCGGGACAGGGGGTTTGATGAACACTGAAGCTTTCTTT,CASSVGTGGLMNTEAFF
TRBJ2-7,-,TRBV19,-,TGTGCCAGTAGTATTCCCGGACCCCGCTCCTACGAGCAGTACTTC,CASSIPGPRSYEQYF
TRBJ1-4,-,TRBV7-9,-,TGTGCCAGCAGCTCCGAAAAACTGTTTTTT,CASSSEKLFF
TRBJ2-2,once,TRBV4-1,-,TGCGCCAGCAGCCAGGCAGGTGGAGCCCCCGGGGAGCTGTTTTTT,CASSQAGGAPGELFF
TRBJ2-5,-,TRBV10-1,TRBD1,TGCGCCAGCAGTCGGGGCAGGGGGGAGACCCAGTACTTC,CASSRGRGETQYF
TRBJ1-2,-,TRBV2,-,TGTGCCAGCAGTCTTTCGGTAAACTATGGCTACACCTTC,CASSLSVNYGYTF
TRBJ1-6,-,TRBV18,-,TGTGCCAGCTTAACCTCCTATAATTCACCCCTCCACTTT,CASLTSYNSPLHF
TRBJ2-3,-,TRBV7-9,-,TGTGCCAGCAGTTCCCGGGACTTGAGCACAGATACGCAGTATTTT,CASSSRDLSTDTQYF
TRBJ2-5,once,TRBV21-1,-,TGTGCCAGCAGCAAACAAGAGAGACTCCAAATTGGGCAGACCCAGTACTTC,CASSKQERLQIGQTQYF
TRBJ2-2,-,TRBV11-3,-,TGTGCCAGCAGCCCTCATAGGACCGGGGAGCTGTTTTTT,CASSPHRTGELFF
TRBJ2-3,-,TRBV15,-,TGTGCCACCAGCGGGCGGATCCTCGGAGATACGCAGTATTTT,CATSGRILGDTQYF
TRBJ1-1,-,TRBV2,TRBD1,TGTGCCAGCAGGGCGAGGACAGGGACGAACACTGAAGCTTTCTTT,CASRARTGTNTEAFF
TRBJ1-6,-,TRBV10-3,TRBD1,TGTGCCATCAACCAGGGGGTTAATTCACCCCTCCACTTT,CAINQGVNSPLHF
TRBJ1-6,-,TRBV5-8,TRBD1,TGTGCCAGCAGCCTAAGCCGGGACAGGCGCACCCTCCACTTT,CASSLSRDRRTLHF
TRBJ1-2,-,TRBV5-1,-,TGCGCCAGCACCAGGGGAGGGAGAGACTATGGCTACACCTTC,CASTRGGRDYGYTF
TRBJ1-1,-,TRBV28,-,TGTGCCAGCAGTTTAAGCCCATATGGGCAGTCAACCACTGAAGCTTTCTTT,CASSLSPYGQSTTEAFF
TRBJ2-7,-,TRBV6-1,-,TGTGCCAGCAGAGGTTTGGGCACCTACGAGCAGTACTTC,CASRGLGTYEQYF
TRBJ2-7,-,TRBV7-9,-,TGTGCCAGCAGCTTAAGGAGGGACGAGCAGTACTTC,CASSLRRDEQYF
TRBJ1-1,-,TRBV30,-,TGTGCCTGGAGAGCTGCCCGGACCCTGACGAACACTGAAGCTTTCTTT,CAWRAARTLTNTEAFF
TRBJ1-4,-,TRBV30,-,TGTGCCTGGAAAAGGCAGTCTGTAGAAAAACTGTTTTTT,CAWKRQSVEKLFF